What follows are 2 T cell receptor beta chains derived from one specimen sequenced in a study of CD8 T cells in ankylosing spondylitis. General study points: Made up of about eight highly homologous variants, a TCR beta motif appeared characteristic of ankylosing spondylitis blood.

TCRdb called the 5' RACE reads again in MiXCR, with one record for every CDR3 protein. Of more than 500,000 distinct CDR3 sequences listed, approximately 5.3% are singletons. These receptors' targets are unknown. Material for sequencing was blood, either unsorted or a sorted T cell fraction (not recorded which). Receptors originate from a male donor with ankylosing spondylitis.

CDR3 residues: CASSTRANTEAFF. The CDR3 DNA is TGTGCCAGCAGCACTAGAGCGAACACTGAAGCTTTCTTT. The V gene is TRBV7-9, the J gene TRBJ1-1; D gene ambiguous. CDR1 and CDR2 from the germline V gene are SEHNR and FQNEAQ (reference sequence). V was pared by 5 bases and J by 1 base, with 8 bases between. This CDR3 has 13 amino acids.

This chain joins TRBV12-3 or TRBV12-4 and TRBJ2-5, with a possible D match to TRBD1 (5 bases). The CDR3 has 13 amino acids. Between the trimmed V and J ends, which lost 5 bases and 5 bases, there was a span of 12 bases. Here the CDR3 reads CASSPNRKETQYF. DNA of the CDR3: TGTGCCAGCAGTCCGAACAGGAAGGAGACCCAGTACTTC.